A single sample gave rise to the 7 T cell receptor beta chains below, sequenced in a study of CD8+ T cells in alopecia areata. Treatment given: oral pan-JAK inhibitor, 5-10 mg twice daily. Sequencing templates came from extracted RNA that was reverse transcribed into cDNA. Data came from immunoSEQ multiplex PCR; TCRdb stores just in-frame clones and leaves some out. Among 130,000 or so clones, 86% were seen once, and the ten largest hold roughly 13%. Specimen: CD8+ T cells sorted from blood, collected at week 4, from a patient treated with tofacitinib. Receptors were obtained from a human donor with alopecia areata.

The gene calls are TRBV29-1 and TRBJ2-3; 7 bases are a match to TRBD2. CDR3 size: 13 residues. Germline CDR1 and CDR2: SQVTM and ANQGSEA. Trimming took 8 bases from V and 2 from J; bases not matched to a gene: 7. The CDR3 nucleotides read TGCAGCTCCCAAAGCGGGACCACAGATACGCAGTATTTT. This translates into CSSQSGTTDTQYF.

The chain has TRBV5-5 and TRBJ2-7; possibly TRBD1 for D (6 bases). CDR1 is SGHKS and CDR2 is YYEKEE in the germline V gene (reference sequence). Between the trimmed V and J ends, which lost 2 bases and 3 bases, there was a span of 12 bases. The CDR3 has 14 residues. CDR3 nucleotides: TGTGCCAGCAGCTTCAAAGGACAGTACTACGAGCAGTACTTC. This encodes CASSFKGQYYEQYF.

The chain combines TRBV5-1 with TRBJ2-7; 9 positions match TRBD1. After removal of 5 bases from V and 2 bases from J, the junction contained 5 bases not matched to a gene. Germline CDR1 reads SGHRS; CDR2 reads YFSETQ. There are 14 residues in the CDR3. CDR3 DNA sequence: TGCGCCAGCAGGAACCGGGACAGGGCCTACGAGCAGTACTTC. This translates into CASRNRDRAYEQYF.

The chain is built from TRBV29-1 and TRBJ2-7; 7 nucleotides match TRBD1. The length of the CDR3 is 15 residues. The germline V gene has CDR1 SQVTM and CDR2 ANQGSEA. V shed 5 bases and J 0 bases; nucleotides not matched to a gene: 10. The CDR3: CSVTYRGLGSYEQYF. The CDR3 bases are TGCAGCGTTACCTACAGGGGCTTGGGCTCCTACGAGCAGTACTTC.

The chain combines TRBV9 with TRBJ2-3; weak D call: TRBD1 (5 bases). This CDR3 has 20 amino acids. Trimming took off 4 bases at V and 4 bases at J, with 31 bases between the two ends. Germline values: CDR1 SGDLS, CDR2 YYNGEE. The chain's CDR3 is CASSINRNSPPYMWADTQYF. The CDR3 DNA reads TGTGCCAGCAGCATTAACAGGAACTCTCCTCCCTACATGTGGGCAGATACGCAGTATTTT.

V and J are TRBV11-2 and TRBJ2-7, with 8 bases lining up with TRBD1. The germline V gene has CDR1 SGHAT and CDR2 FQNNGV. After removal of 5 bases from V and 1 base from J, the junction contained 4 bases not matched to a gene. This CDR3 has 14 amino acids. The CDR3 sequence: CASSPRDRSYEQYF. The CDR3 DNA sequence: TGTGCCAGCAGCCCCCGGGACAGGTCCTACGAGCAGTACTTC.

The chain combines TRBV4-1 with TRBJ2-7; D uncertain. Germline assignment: CDR1 MGHRA and CDR2 YSYEKL. V was clipped by 0 bases and J by 0 bases, with 9 bases between them. The CDR3 has 15 residues. CDR3: CASSQDPGNSYEQYF. CDR3 coding DNA: TGCGCCAGCAGCCAAGATCCAGGAAACTCCTACGAGCAGTACTTC.